The 22 T cell receptor beta chains presented below share a single source sample, sequenced in a study of cytomegalovirus exposure and HLA in healthy donors. This PCR relied on a set of 60 Vbeta primers and 13 Jbeta primers. Here immunoSEQ multiplex PCR was the method, and the copy in TCRdb shows in-frame clones only, minus some. The sample carries approximately 100,000 clones, more than 65% recorded once. Sample: PBMCs. Receptors originate from a woman aged 45-60 years in good health and CMV-seropositive.

This rearrangement joins TRBV28 to TRBJ2-1; 11 bases map to TRBD2. Germline assignment: CDR1 MDHEN and CDR2 SYDVKM. V shed 3 bases, J shed 5 bases, and the junction held 6 bases outside the gene matches. This CDR3 spans 16 amino acids. CDR3 sequence: CASSFTSGGLNNEQFF. The CDR3 nucleotides are TGTGCCAGCAGTTTTACTAGCGGGGGCCTAAACAATGAGCAGTTCTTC.

The genes are TRBV19 and TRBJ1-5, with a possible D match to TRBD1 (6 bases). Germline CDR1 is LNHDA and CDR2 is SQIVND (reference sequence). The CDR3 extends over 14 amino acids. The germline V and J ends were trimmed by 4 bases and 5 bases, with 12 bases remaining between them. CDR3 DNA: TGTGCCAGTAGTACCCCCCCAGGGGATCAGCCCCAGCATTTT. The encoded protein is CASSTPPGDQPQHF.

The chain carries TRBV5-1 and TRBJ1-5; TRBD1 matches at 9 bases. This CDR3 comprises 14 residues. Germline assignment: CDR1 SGHRS and CDR2 YFSETQ. V lost 0 bases, J lost 7 bases, and 2 bases stayed unmatched. The CDR3 nucleotides are TGCGCCAGCAGCTTGGAACAGGGGGCACAGCCCCAGCATTTT. This encodes CASSLEQGAQPQHF.

The chain has TRBV19 and TRBJ2-3, with D unclear. The CDR3 runs 16 residues. Germline V gene sequence: CDR1 LNHDA, CDR2 SQIVND (reference sequence). The V gene lost 5 bases and the J gene lost 0 bases, with 15 bases spanning the gap. The CDR3 region is CASSHLTESSTDTQYF. CDR3 DNA: TGTGCCAGTAGTCACCTAACAGAATCTAGCACAGATACGCAGTATTTT.

The V and J genes are TRBV5-6 and TRBJ2-3, with D maybe TRBD2 (5 bases). V shed 4 bases and J shed 4 bases, with 13 bases lying between them. This CDR3 has 14 amino acids. Germline assignment: CDR1 SGHDT and CDR2 YYEEEE. The CDR3 nucleotides are TGTGCCAGCAGCCGAGAGGGTGGCCCAGATACGCAGTATTTT. Its translation is CASSREGGPDTQYF. Looking up the rest from reference TRBV5-6 and TRBJ2-3 gives the full variable domain: DAGVTQSPTHLIKTRGQQVTLRCSPKSGHDTVSWYQQALGQGPQFIFQYYEEEERQRGNFPDRFSGHQFPNYSSELNVNALLLGDSALYLCASSREGGPDTQYFGPGTRLTVL.

This chain connects TRBV7-3 to TRBJ2-3; 10 bases line up with TRBD1. Per germline, CDR1 SGHTA and CDR2 FQGTGA. The CDR3 covers 14 residues. V dropped 10 bases and J dropped 4; count of bases not matched to a gene: 8. Here the CDR3 DNA reads TGTGCCACCCACCGGGACAGGGGACCAGATACGCAGTATTTT. Translation: CATHRDRGPDTQYF. Looking up the rest from reference TRBV7-3 and TRBJ2-3 gives the full variable domain: GAGVSQTPSNKVTEKGKYVELRCDPISGHTALYWYRQSLGQGPEFLIYFQGTGAADDSGLPNDRFFAVRPEGSVSTLKIQRTERGDSAVYLCATHRDRGPDTQYFGPGTRLTVL.

This clone was seen a few times. This chain connects TRBV6-4 to TRBJ1-1; D may be TRBD1 (5 bases). The CDR3 runs to 14 residues. Germline assignment: CDR1 MRHNA and CDR2 SNTAGT. Trimming removed 3 bases from V and 2 bases from J, with 10 bases in between. The CDR3 sequence is CASSERGINTEAFF. The CDR3 coding sequence is TGTGCCAGCAGTGAGCGGGGGATTAACACTGAAGCTTTCTTT.

This sequence joins TRBV28 and TRBJ1-1, with TRBD1 as a possible D gene (5 bases). Between the trimmed V and J ends, which lost 3 bases and 11 bases, there was a span of 10 bases. Germline lookup yields CDR1 MDHEN and CDR2 SYDVKM. The CDR3 loop spans 11 amino acids. CDR3 in amino acids: CASSFGALAFF. The CDR3 region has the DNA TGTGCCAGCAGTTTTGGGGCGCTGGCTTTCTTT.

The V gene is TRBV6-5, the J gene TRBJ2-5; the D gene is possibly TRBD2 (5 bases). Trimming shortened V by 4 bases and J by 6 bases, and 12 bases separated the two germline ends. Germline loops: CDR1 MNHEY, CDR2 SVGAGI. This CDR3 is 13 amino acids long. The CDR3 sequence: CASSFRGVKTQYF. In nucleotides, the CDR3 is TGTGCCAGCAGTTTCCGGGGTGTAAAGACCCAGTACTTC.

The CDR3 DNA sequence: TGTGCCAGCAGCTTCCTACCGGATCAGCCCCAGCATTTT. This translates into CASSFLPDQPQHF. The chain recombines TRBV7-2 with TRBJ1-5; no firm D call. CDR1 is SGHTA, CDR2 FQGNSA, per germline. This CDR3 region has 13 residues. Trimming removed 3 bases from V and 5 bases from J, with 8 bases in between.

V usage is TRBV25-1 and J usage is TRBJ2-7, with D perhaps matching TRBD2 (5 bases). The germline CDR1 and CDR2 sequences are MGHDK and SYGVNS. Trimming pared 8 bases from V and 3 bases from J, leaving 11 bases between. This CDR3 has 12 amino acids. DNA for the CDR3: TGTGCCAGCGAGGGAATGGGCTACGAGCAGTACTTC. Amino acids: CASEGMGYEQYF.

The V and J genes are TRBV7-6 and TRBJ2-7, with 7 bases that match TRBD2. Germline assignment: CDR1 SGHVS and CDR2 FNYEAQ. The trim removed 7 bases at V and 6 bases at J, leaving 9 bases unmatched. The CDR3 loop spans 13 amino acids. CDR3 residues: CASTPVRGVEQYF. The CDR3 DNA sequence: TGTGCCAGCACCCCCGTCCGGGGGGTCGAGCAGTACTTC.

This chain uses TRBV6-4 with TRBJ1-2, with D uncertain. From germline, CDR1 is MRHNA and CDR2 SNTAGT. V was pared by 3 bases and J by 4 bases, with 9 bases between. The CDR3 spans 13 residues. The CDR3 DNA is TGTGCCAGCAGTGATGGGCCAGGCTATGGCTACACCTTC. As protein: CASSDGPGYGYTF.

The rearrangement links TRBV4-3 to TRBJ2-7, with 7 bases fitting TRBD1. Germline-derived CDR1 and CDR2 are LGHNA and YSLEER. Germline trimming cut 2 bases from V and 3 bases from J; bases unmatched to any gene: 7. This CDR3 comprises 15 residues. The CDR3 protein is CASSQRRQGVYEQYF. The CDR3 region has the DNA TGCGCCAGCAGCCAACGACGACAGGGAGTCTACGAGCAGTACTTC.

The chain employs TRBV7-9 and TRBJ1-1; D gene ambiguous. The CDR3 extends over 14 amino acids. Trimming took 2 bases from V and 1 from J, leaving 8 bases between them. CDR1 is SEHNR, CDR2 FQNEAQ, per germline (reference sequence). The CDR3 is CASSLQQRNTEAFF. The CDR3 DNA sequence: TGTGCCAGCAGCTTACAACAGAGGAACACTGAAGCTTTCTTT.

This clone was detected once. The genes are TRBV27 and TRBJ1-1; the match to TRBD1 covers 8 bases. The V and J ends lost 5 bases and 6 bases, in that order; junction bases with no gene match: 11. Germline V gene lookup returns CDR1 MNHEY and CDR2 SMNVEV (reference sequence). The CDR3 is 15 amino acids. This CDR3 reads CASSPQGVIGAEAFF. CDR3 DNA: TGTGCCAGCAGTCCACAGGGGGTAATTGGGGCTGAAGCTTTCTTT.

V and J are TRBV5-1 and TRBJ2-2; no definite D call. The germline gives CDR1 SGHRS, CDR2 YFSETQ. This CDR3 is built from 16 residues. The ends were cut back, 3 bases at V and 0 bases at J, with 12 bases in the middle. CDR3 amino acids: CASSSLTVANTGELFF. CDR3 nucleotide sequence: TGCGCCAGCAGCTCTCTAACAGTCGCGAACACCGGGGAGCTGTTTTTT.

This chain connects TRBV27 to TRBJ2-1, with 7 bases fitting TRBD1. The CDR3 is 13 residues long. Germline V gene sequence: CDR1 MNHEY, CDR2 SMNVEV (reference sequence). The CDR3 sequence is CASSGQITMEQFF. CDR3 DNA sequence: TGTGCTTCCTCGGGACAGATTACAATGGAGCAGTTCTTC.

This chain joins TRBV5-1 and TRBJ1-1; D may be TRBD1 (5 bases). With 0 bases removed from V and 0 bases from J, the gap between germline ends came to 18 bases. The CDR3 extends over 18 amino acids. Germline lookup yields CDR1 SGHRS and CDR2 YFSETQ. CDR3 protein: CASSLEQVGSKLNTEAFF. The CDR3 DNA sequence: TGCGCCAGCAGCTTGGAACAGGTAGGAAGCAAATTGAACACTGAAGCTTTCTTT.

This chain connects TRBV5-4 to TRBJ1-1; TRBD1 matches at 7 bases. The germline V gene has CDR1 SGHNT and CDR2 YYREEE (reference sequence). Trimming at V came to 2 bases and at J to 4 bases, leaving 5 bases not matched to a gene. The length of the CDR3 is 14 residues. The CDR3 coding sequence is TGTGCCAGCAGCTTTTCGGGACAGACCACTGAAGCTTTCTTT. The encoded protein is CASSFSGQTTEAFF.

V usage is TRBV28 and J usage is TRBJ1-2; possible D gene TRBD1, 6 bases. V dropped 11 bases and J dropped 1 base, with 20 bases sitting between them. The CDR3 runs to 15 residues. Germline V CDR1 and CDR2: MDHEN, SYDVKM. The CDR3 DNA is TGTGCCCTACGGGGGGGGGCCGCTCTTAACTATGGCTACACCTTC. It is translated as CALRGGAALNYGYTF.

This sequence joins TRBV29-1 and TRBJ2-6; 7 bases line up with TRBD1. Germline loops: CDR1 SQVTM, CDR2 ANQGSEA. Trimming at V came to 5 bases and at J to 0 bases, leaving 4 bases not matched to a gene. The CDR3 loop spans 15 amino acids. CDR3 loop: CSVRTGSSGANVLTF. Here the CDR3 DNA reads TGCAGCGTTAGGACAGGAAGCTCTGGGGCCAACGTCCTGACTTTC.